This T cell receptor beta chain was recorded in a study of cytotoxic CD8 clonotypes in ibrutinib-treated CLL (dated by TCRdb to the early 2020s). Some background on the complete study: In this cohort, over 14 patients were treatment-naive and under 13 were relapsed/refractory, while fewer than 18 had unmutated IGHV. Response samples were obtained after a median of around eleven months of treatment, with a range of about 6 to 36 months. Every sample from remission and from progressive disease was obtained while the patients were still on ibrutinib. Responses were partial in roughly 24 patients and complete in 2; after median approximately 69 months follow-up, roughly 15 stayed in remission and 12 progressed. Longitudinal samples were obtainable from 26 of the 86 participants in the trial. An average of around 250,000 productive templates and 80,000 to 95,000 productive rearrangements was obtained per sample. Cryopreserved peripheral blood mononuclear cells were obtained before treatment, at response, and at either sustained remission or disease progression.

As to this clone: Its antigen is unknown. Per-nucleotide qualities are absent, and no much larger clonotype sits a single base away.

General findings and caveats noted by the study authors: Public clonotypes were rare and either shrank or stayed stable during treatment, and the rise in clonality at ibrutinib response reflected expansion of private clonotypes. Baseline clonality exceeded that of age-matched healthy donors and correlated strongly with circulating CD8+ T-cell counts. Sampling times were not matched between sustained-remission and progressing patients, and lymph node repertoires were not studied. Clonality increased at ibrutinib response, stayed stable in sustained remission, and fell back toward baseline at progression.

The sample's time point label, in plain terms: approximately 2 years on ibrutinib. For TCR beta library preparation, around 2 micrograms of genomic DNA were isolated from cryopreserved PBMCs. Longitudinal blood samples from CLL patients on ibrutinib monotherapy were analyzed using high-throughput TCR beta sequencing. The patients took part in an open-label, single-center phase 2 trial of ibrutinib monotherapy. On a MiSeq, deep resolution sequencing aimed for a depth between 1 in 1 million and 1 in 200,000 T cells, with each clonotype covered about 9.9x on average. TCR beta libraries were generated with the immunoSEQ hsTCRB Kit. The study's own analysis went as follows. The data were analyzed with ImmunoSEQ Analyzer and ImmunoSEQ Data Assistant, and V, D and J gene assignments followed IMGT definitions. Clonality, which ranges from 0 to 1, was calculated as one minus the normalized Shannon entropy of productive rearrangement frequencies. Public clonotype analysis was restricted to overrepresented clonotypes comprising at least 0.05% of each patient's repertoire. About a dozen repertoires from age-matched healthy donors, obtained from immuneACCESS, served as clonality controls. TCRdb provides this immuneACCESS table in a form limited to in-frame rearrangements. Some clones are lacking; in checked studies, under half of them reflect an unresolved V gene, and why the rest are absent is not known. Clone size and V and J calls were adopted from that table, with D and trimming inferred from the DNA. This sample lists about 160,000 clones; less than 85% were detected once. About 4.3% of the sample rests with the top ten.

Trimming costs V 5 bases and J 2 bases, and their ends lie 10 bases apart. The germline V gene encodes CDR1 SGHRS and CDR2 YFSETQ. The CDR3, cysteine through phenylalanine, is 13 amino acids long. Only the CDR3 portion is preserved as DNA: 39 bases, with reading frame beginning at the first base. The starting material was PBMCs, obtained after 24 months of ibrutinib treatment. This TCR was sampled from a human donor with chronic lymphocytic leukemia. This sequence uses TRBV5-1 and TRBJ1-1; the D gene is possibly TRBD1, with 5 bases matching. The DNA sequence is as follows: TGCGCCAGCAGACTCGGGGGTAACACTGAAGCTTTCTTT. Its product reads: CASRLGGNTEAFF.